The rows below give T cell receptor beta chains drawn from one sample of a study of blood T cells in healthy people across ages. Each CDR3 protein is one row after TCRdb ran MiXCR on the 5' RACE reads. The sample includes some 1,000,000 distinct CDR3 sequences, approximately 26% of them seen just once. These sequences were also reported in another study, on T cells of mothers and their children.

Sequenced: blood. These receptors were taken from a girl aged 2-9 years in good health. The CDR3 runs from the conserved cysteine through the conserved F or W. The order of the fields is V gene, D gene, J gene, clone size, CDR3 DNA, CDR3 protein. D genes are given only for firm matches. Size is omitted from some rows. Given values are once, few, many or a class for expanded clones.

TRBV4-2	TRBD2	TRBJ2-3	few	TGTGCCAGCAGCTTCCGAGCGGGGATGGTCACAGATACGCAGTATTTT	CASSFRAGMVTDTQYF
TRBV5-6	.	TRBJ2-5	.	TGTGCCAGCAGCTTTCGGCAGACCCAAGAGACCCAGTACTTC	CASSFRQTQETQYF
TRBV11-1	TRBD2	TRBJ2-1	few	TGTGCCAGCAGCCCTTCCGGGCGGGAGTGGGGGAATGAGCAGTTCTTC	CASSPSGREWGNEQFF
TRBV6-1	.	TRBJ1-1	few	TGTGCCAGCAGTCCTACGGGCAGGGAGAACACTGAAGCTTTCTTT	CASSPTGRENTEAFF
TRBV12-3/TRBV12-4	.	TRBJ1-5	.	TGTGCCAGCAGTTTTTTCGCCGCTCAGCCCCAGCATTTT	CASSFFAAQPQHF
TRBV7-9	.	TRBJ2-1	.	TGTGCCAGCAGCCAAAAAAGGGAATACAATGAGCAGTTCTTC	CASSQKREYNEQFF
TRBV29-1	TRBD1	TRBJ2-7	.	TGCAGCGCAACGGGACAGGGGAACGAGCAGTACTTC	CSATGQGNEQYF
TRBV20-1	.	TRBJ2-1	.	TGCAGCACAGACAGGGAGGGGAATGAGCAGTTCTTC	CSTDREGNEQFF
TRBV27	.	TRBJ1-4	.	TGTGCCAGCAGCCTGGTCCCTTTCGAAAAACTGTTTTTT	CASSLVPFEKLFF
TRBV5-1	.	TRBJ2-7	few	TGCGCCAGCAGCTTGACCGCTGAATACTACGAGCAGTACTTC	CASSLTAEYYEQYF
TRBV6-5	TRBD1	TRBJ2-7	.	TGTGCCAGCAGTTACTCGACAGGGGGAACGTCCTACGAGCAGTACTTC	CASSYSTGGTSYEQYF
TRBV7-9	.	TRBJ1-5	.	TGTGCCAGCAACCTCGACAATCAGCCCCAGCATTTT	CASNLDNQPQHF
TRBV5-1	.	TRBJ2-7	few	TGCGCCAGCAGCTTCAGTGTTAACGAGCAGTACTTC	CASSFSVNEQYF
TRBV12-3/TRBV12-4	TRBD2	TRBJ2-5	few	TGTGCCAGCAGTTTAGGTCTACCTAGCGGTCAAGAGACCCAGTACTTC	CASSLGLPSGQETQYF
TRBV27	TRBD2	TRBJ2-2	few	TGTGCCAGCAGTTTATCCCCTGCCCTATCGGGAGGGCTGGTTGGGGAGCTGTTTTTT	CASSLSPALSGGLVGELFF
TRBV4-1	.	TRBJ2-7	many	TGCGCCAGCAGCCAAGATACGAACTCACCCTACGAGCAGTACTTC	CASSQDTNSPYEQYF
TRBV2	.	TRBJ2-5	.	TGTGCCAGCAATAGGAACCAAGAGACCCAGTACTTC	CASNRNQETQYF
TRBV20-1	.	TRBJ2-3	.	TGCAGTGCCAACCTCCCTAGCACAGATACGCAGTATTTT	CSANLPSTDTQYF
TRBV5-1	.	TRBJ1-2	.	TGCGCCAGCAGCTTGGCCGGTCAAAGTGGCTACACCTTC	CASSLAGQSGYTF
TRBV24-1	.	TRBJ2-1	few	TGTGCCACCAGTCCAACCACGGCGGACTCCTACAATGAGCAGTTCTTC	CATSPTTADSYNEQFF
TRBV7-2	.	TRBJ1-4	.	TGTGCCAGCACCTGGCGCGGGACGGAAAAACTGTTTTTT	CASTWRGTEKLFF
TRBV29-1	.	TRBJ2-1	.	TGCAGCGTTGAAGACACACCCCAACATTACAATGAGCAGTTCTTC	CSVEDTPQHYNEQFF
TRBV29-1	.	TRBJ2-6	.	TGCAGCGTTGAAGTGGAGGGCTCTGGGGCCAACGTCCTGACTTTC	CSVEVEGSGANVLTF
TRBV9	TRBD1	TRBJ1-1	few	TGTGCCAGCAGCTTAGGAGGGGGCACCACTGAAGCTTTCTTT	CASSLGGGTTEAFF
TRBV29-1	.	TRBJ2-7	many	TGCAGCGTCCGCGGGGGCCAAGTCTCCTACGAGCAGTACTTC	CSVRGGQVSYEQYF
TRBV6-1	.	TRBJ2-7	few	TGTGCCAGCAGGTTTCCCCTCTCCTACGAGCAGTACTTC	CASRFPLSYEQYF
TRBV6-1	TRBD1	TRBJ2-5	.	TGTGCCAGCAGTGCGACCGGGACAGTGAGAGAGACCCAGTACTTC	CASSATGTVRETQYF
TRBV12-5	.	TRBJ2-3	few	TGTGCTAGTGGTTTACCCCCCGGAGATACGCAGTATTTT	CASGLPPGDTQYF
TRBV10-3	TRBD2	TRBJ2-1	.	TGTGCCACACGGGGGGACGGAAATGGAAATGAGCAGTTCTTC	CATRGDGNGNEQFF
TRBV12-3/TRBV12-4	.	TRBJ2-1	.	TGTGCCAGCAGGCGGGACCATTCGGATGAGCAGTTCTTC	CASRRDHSDEQFF
TRBV10-3	TRBD2	TRBJ2-1	.	TGTGCCATCAGTGAAGGACTAGCGGGAGTCGGCAATGAGCAGTTCTTC	CAISEGLAGVGNEQFF
TRBV29-1	.	TRBJ2-6	.	TGCAGCGTTGGAGGGGACGCCGGGGCCAACGTCCTGACTTTC	CSVGGDAGANVLTF
TRBV15	.	TRBJ2-7	few	TGTGCCACCAGCAGGGGGGACGAGCAGTACTTC	CATSRGDEQYF
TRBV20-1	.	TRBJ1-4	.	TGCAGTGCTAGAGATGAGCGGGGAGGTGAAAAACTGTTTTTT	CSARDERGGEKLFF
TRBV7-3	.	TRBJ2-1	few	TGTGCCAGCAGCTTTCTAGAACCCCAAAGTAGGCATGAGCAGTTCTTC	CASSFLEPQSRHEQFF
TRBV7-6	.	TRBJ2-1	.	TGTGCCAGCAGCTTAGTCCCGGGTGGAGCTAATGAGCAGTTCTTC	CASSLVPGGANEQFF
TRBV6-5	.	TRBJ2-7	.	TGTGCCAGCAGTTACAGACAGGCGAATACCTACGAGCAGTACTTC	CASSYRQANTYEQYF
TRBV5-6	.	TRBJ1-1	.	TGTGCCAGCAGTTCCTCCGCCAGGAACACTGAAGCTTTCTTT	CASSSSARNTEAFF
TRBV7-9	TRBD2	TRBJ2-2	.	TGTGCCAGCAGCCCACCTAGCGGATCTAACACCGGGGAGCTGTTTTTT	CASSPPSGSNTGELFF
TRBV7-2	.	TRBJ2-3	once	TGTGCCAGCACCCTTGACGGGAGTGCAGATACGCAGTATTTT	CASTLDGSADTQYF
TRBV6-1	.	TRBJ2-2	.	TGTGCCACACCTACAGGTACCGGGGAGCTGTTTTTT	CATPTGTGELFF
TRBV5-5	.	TRBJ1-2	many	TGTGCCAGCAGCTTGGAGGACGTTAAAGGCTACACCTTC	CASSLEDVKGYTF
TRBV24-1	.	TRBJ2-3	few	TGTGCCACCAGGGAGGGGGCTGCAGATACGCAGTATTTT	CATREGAADTQYF
TRBV7-9	TRBD1	TRBJ1-2	few	TGTGCCAGCAGCTTAGAACCAACCGGGACAGGGGACTATGGCTACACCTTC	CASSLEPTGTGDYGYTF
TRBV7-3	.	TRBJ1-1	.	TGTGCCAGCAGCTTAACGTCGGACACTGAAGCTTTCTTT	CASSLTSDTEAFF
TRBV6-5	.	TRBJ1-4	few	TGTGCCAGCAGTTCCCACGGGGCAAATGAAAAACTGTTTTTT	CASSSHGANEKLFF
TRBV12-3/TRBV12-4	TRBD1	TRBJ2-7	few	TGTGCCAGCAGCTTATACCAAGGGGACAGGGGCTTATACGAGCAGTACTTC	CASSLYQGDRGLYEQYF